A single sample gave rise to the 2 T cell receptor beta chains below, sequenced in a study of persistence of HIV-infected CD4 T cells. Anti-CD3/anti-CD28 beads served as a nonspecific positive control stimulus. Sorting of responding CD4+ T cells relied on upregulated CD40 ligand together with CD69. Sequencing used immunoSEQ version 4 in survey mode. Libraries were prepared by immunoSEQ multiplex PCR; TCRdb keeps only in-frame clonotypes and omits some of them. Here the sample spans 35,000 to 40,000 clones, approximately 86% being singletons. Antigens for these TCRs are unknown. The sample consisted of CD4+ T cells sorted from PBMCs after roughly 18-hour stimulation, taken from a patient who received antiretroviral therapy. These receptors were taken from an adult man with HIV who was CMV-seropositive.

V and J are TRBV2 and TRBJ1-2; 8 positions match TRBD1. V lost 5 bases and J lost 7; bases outside the gene matches: 9. From germline, CDR1 is SNHLY and CDR2 FYNNEI. CDR3 length: 14 residues. The CDR3 sequence is CASSLRDRMGGYTF. The DNA of the CDR3 is TGTGCCAGCAGTCTCCGGGACAGGATGGGTGGCTACACCTTC.

This clone was recorded a few times. The chain combines TRBV14 with TRBJ2-5; D may be TRBD2 (7 bases). The ends were cut back, 5 bases at V and 5 bases at J, with 21 bases in the middle. CDR1 and CDR2 from the germline V gene are SGHDN and FVKESK. The CDR3 covers 16 residues. In nucleotides, the CDR3 is TGTGCCAGCAGCGAATCGGGGGGCTTCGCGTTGGAGACCCAGTACTTC. Amino acids: CASSESGGFALETQYF.